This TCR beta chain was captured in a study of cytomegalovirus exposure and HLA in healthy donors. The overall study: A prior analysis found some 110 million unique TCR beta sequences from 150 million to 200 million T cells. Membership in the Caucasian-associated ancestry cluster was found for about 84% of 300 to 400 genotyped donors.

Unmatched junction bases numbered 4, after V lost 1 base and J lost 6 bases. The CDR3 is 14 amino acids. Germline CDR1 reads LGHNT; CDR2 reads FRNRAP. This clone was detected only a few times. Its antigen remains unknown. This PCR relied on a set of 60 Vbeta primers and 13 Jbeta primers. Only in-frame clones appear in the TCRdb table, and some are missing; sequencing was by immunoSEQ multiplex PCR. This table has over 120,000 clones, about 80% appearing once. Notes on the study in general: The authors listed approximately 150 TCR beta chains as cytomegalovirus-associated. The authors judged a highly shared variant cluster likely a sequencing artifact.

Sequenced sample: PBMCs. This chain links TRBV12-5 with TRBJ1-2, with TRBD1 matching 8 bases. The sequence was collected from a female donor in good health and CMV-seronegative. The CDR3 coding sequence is TGTGCTAGTGGTTTGGACCAGGGGGCACATGGCTACACCTTC. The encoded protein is CASGLDQGAHGYTF. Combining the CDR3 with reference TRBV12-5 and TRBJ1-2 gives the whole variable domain DARVTQTPRHKVTEMGQEVTMRCQPILGHNTVFWYRQTMMQGLELLAYFRNRAPLDDSGMPKDRFSAEMPDATLATLKIQPSEPRDSAVYFCASGLDQGAHGYTFGSGTRLTVV.